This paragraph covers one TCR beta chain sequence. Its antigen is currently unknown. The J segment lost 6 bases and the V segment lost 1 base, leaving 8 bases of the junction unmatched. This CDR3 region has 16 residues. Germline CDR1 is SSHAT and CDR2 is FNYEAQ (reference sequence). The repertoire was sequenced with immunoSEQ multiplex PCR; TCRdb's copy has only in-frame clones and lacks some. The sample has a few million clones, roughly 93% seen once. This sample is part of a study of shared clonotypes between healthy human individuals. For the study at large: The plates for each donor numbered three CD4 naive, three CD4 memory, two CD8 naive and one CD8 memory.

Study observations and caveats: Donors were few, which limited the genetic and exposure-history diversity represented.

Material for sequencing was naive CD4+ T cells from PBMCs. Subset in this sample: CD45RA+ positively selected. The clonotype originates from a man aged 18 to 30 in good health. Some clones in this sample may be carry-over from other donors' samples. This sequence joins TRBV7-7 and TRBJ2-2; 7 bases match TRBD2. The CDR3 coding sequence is TGTGCCAGCAGCTTAGTCGGCGGGAGTTCCCCCGGGGAGCTGTTTTTT. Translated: CASSLVGGSSPGELFF. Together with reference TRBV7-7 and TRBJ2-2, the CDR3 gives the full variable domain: GAGVSQSPRYKVTKRGQDVTLRCDPISSHATLYWYQQALGQGPEFLTYFNYEAQPDKSGLPSDRFSAERPEGSISTLTIQRTEQRDSAMYRCASSLVGGSSPGELFFGEGSRLTVL.